A selection of T cell receptor beta chains follows, all from one sample in a study of tumour-infiltrating T cells in Burkitt lymphoma. The data were produced by immunoSEQ multiplex PCR, yet TCRdb's version contains in-frame clones alone and is incomplete. The sample carries several thousand clones, about 9.4% recorded once. The sample taken for sequencing was tumor tissue. The receptors derive from a human donor with diffuse large B-cell lymphoma. Both conserved end residues are part of each CDR3.

cdr3_length,v_call,j_call,cdr3_aa
14,TRBV2,TRBJ2-2,CASSAGLLTGELFF
14,TRBV18,TRBJ2-7,CASRKSGNSYEQYF
14,TRBV4-2,TRBJ1-1,CASSQEMLNTEAFF
14,TRBV18,TRBJ2-3,CASSGAFLADTQYF
13,TRBV7-2,TRBJ2-2,CASSLQGHGELFF
14,TRBV5-1,TRBJ1-1,CASSLSQGQAEAFF
14,TRBV9,TRBJ2-1,CASNRDGGFLGQFF
14,TRBV27,TRBJ1-1,CASSIDRGSTEAFF
16,TRBV29-1,TRBJ1-6,CSVEGTGLSYNSPLHF
15,TRBV19,TRBJ1-2,CASSTTGTGVAGYTF
13,TRBV29-1,TRBJ1-1,CSVEELTGTEAFF
13,TRBV5-6,TRBJ1-1,CASSSDLNTEAFF
15,TRBV4-2,TRBJ1-5,CASSQEVQFNQPQHF
13,TRBV6-5,TRBJ2-5,CASSPAGVETQYF
14,TRBV9,TRBJ2-7,CASSKGGGAHEQYF
14,TRBV5-1,TRBJ1-1,CASSLAGDNTEAFF
14,TRBV2,TRBJ1-6,CASSLTDRNSPLHF
15,TRBV27,TRBJ2-7,CASSLGTGSPYEQYF
16,TRBV27,TRBJ2-1,CASNDLPGTGSNEQFF
15,TRBV7-8,TRBJ1-5,CASSSTRGVDQPQHF
18,TRBV5-1,TRBJ2-5,CASSLGFGGGHSQETQYF
17,TRBV5-1,TRBJ2-2,CASSPRERAVNTGELFF
14,TRBV10-2,TRBJ2-7,CASSEGGSSYEQYF
13,TRBV10-3,TRBJ2-4,CAISHDLLLNQYF
15,TRBV4-1,TRBJ1-3,CASSPGTGVGNTIYF
17,TRBV9,TRBJ1-4,CASSVAISDPANEKLFF
15,TRBV5-1,TRBJ1-1,CASSWKTGGNTEAFF
15,TRBV7-9,TRBJ2-3,CASSWIQGEVDTQYF
14,TRBV6-6,TRBJ2-3,CASSPTPTTDTQYF
16,TRBV18,TRBJ1-5,CASSPFHGPGIQPQHF
16,TRBV2,TRBJ2-1,CASSDKGHSSYNEQFF
17,TRBV28,TRBJ2-5,CASSLWLGQSGGGGQYF
15,TRBV4-1,TRBJ2-5,CASSRYDRGEETQYF
14,TRBV6-1,TRBJ2-1,CASSDTGVWDEQFF
14,TRBV6-1,TRBJ1-2,CASSEVVESYGYTF
17,TRBV7-9,TRBJ1-2,CASSLALGSTGFGGYTF
14,TRBV28,TRBJ2-3,CASSPDWEPDTQYF
15,TRBV6-5,TRBJ1-1,CASSPGWSMGTEAFF
14,TRBV5-1,TRBJ1-2,CASSLGQGDYGYTF
17,TRBV10-3,TRBJ1-6,CAISERGESSYNSPLHF
14,TRBV11-2,TRBJ1-1,CASSLIPTGTEAFF
14,TRBV9,TRBJ1-6,CASSALDSNSPLHF
14,TRBV29-1,TRBJ1-2,CSVESGTANYGYTF
13,TRBV10-3,TRBJ1-1,CAISHREDTEAFF
16,TRBV27,TRBJ2-2,CASSLSRPLRAGELFF
12,TRBV9,TRBJ2-7,CASSDNSYEQYF
15,TRBV30,TRBJ1-1,CAWSGEGAVNTEAFF
16,TRBV7-2,TRBJ2-5,CASSSFSLTVQETQYF
18,TRBV4-2,TRBJ2-1,CARGPGLAGGLSYNEQFF
17,TRBV5-1,TRBJ2-1,CASSVGGGALGVDEQFF
14,TRBV5-1,TRBJ2-5,CASNEGLGQETQYF
15,TRBV7-9,TRBJ1-4,CASSLGQRDNEKLFF